What follows are 7 T cell receptor beta chains derived from one specimen sequenced in a study of cytomegalovirus exposure and HLA in healthy donors. PCR was performed using 60 Vbeta and 13 Jbeta primers. Here immunoSEQ multiplex PCR was the method, and the copy in TCRdb shows in-frame clones only, minus some. The repertoire has about 160,000 clones, approximately 79% of them found once; the top ten carry 4.3%. The material sequenced was PBMCs. The receptors shown here come from a man in his forties in good health and CMV-seronegative.

The chain has TRBV6-4 and TRBJ2-2; 11 bases are shared with TRBD2. V was pared by 6 bases and J by 5 bases, with 5 bases of the junction left unmatched. CDR3 length equals 15 residues. Germline assignment: CDR1 MRHNA and CDR2 SNTAGT. CDR3 amino acids: CASRRLAGTTGELFF. The CDR3 DNA follows: TGTGCCAGCAGAAGACTAGCGGGGACGACCGGGGAGCTGTTTTTT.

This sequence joins TRBV11-2 and TRBJ2-7, with TRBD1 identical over 7 bases. The germline gives CDR1 SGHAT, CDR2 FQNNGV. The CDR3 covers 13 residues. V lost 3 bases, J lost 4 bases, and 3 bases stayed unmatched. The CDR3 DNA reads as TGTGCCAGCAGCTTGGGACAGAGATACGAGCAGTACTTC. Protein sequence: CASSLGQRYEQYF.

The V call is TRBV11-2, the J call TRBJ1-2; maybe TRBD1 (5 bases). This CDR3 has 15 residues. The V and J ends lost 0 bases and 1 base respectively, with 9 bases between them. Germline lookup yields CDR1 SGHAT and CDR2 FQNNGV. DNA of the CDR3: TGTGCCAGCAGCTTAGACGCGGGGGGTAACTATGGCTACACCTTC. Residues: CASSLDAGGNYGYTF. The complete variable domain, with remaining parts taken from reference TRBV11-2 and TRBJ1-2, reads EAGVAQSPRYKIIEKRQSVAFWCNPISGHATLYWYQQILGQGPKLLIQFQNNGVVDDSQLPKDRFSAERLKGVDSTLKIQPAKLEDSAVYLCASSLDAGGNYGYTFGSGTRLTVV.

This clone has more than one count but fewer than ten. The chain joins TRBV7-9 to TRBJ1-2, with D maybe TRBD1 (6 bases). The CDR3 runs 14 residues. Germline V gives CDR1 SEHNR, CDR2 FQNEAQ (reference sequence). V shed 4 bases and J shed 2 bases, with 11 bases lying between them. The CDR3 nucleotides read TGTGCCAGCAGCTCCACACAGGGAAACTATGGCTACACCTTC. The encoded protein is CASSSTQGNYGYTF. Full variable domain (rest looked up from reference TRBV7-9 and TRBJ1-2): DTGVSQNPRHKITKRGQNVTFRCDPISEHNRLYWYRQTLGQGPEFLTYFQNEAQLEKSRLLSDRFSAERPKGSFSTLEIQRTEQGDSAMYLCASSSTQGNYGYTFGSGTRLTVV.

V and J are TRBV5-6 and TRBJ1-4; D possibly corresponds to TRBD1 (5 bases). Trimming shortened V by 4 bases and J by 2 bases, and 9 bases separated the two germline ends. The germline gives CDR1 SGHDT, CDR2 YYEEEE. CDR3 length: 14 residues. CDR3 sequence: CASSTQGTNEKLFF. CDR3 coding DNA: TGTGCCAGCAGCACGCAGGGTACTAATGAAAAACTGTTTTTT. The full variable domain, its missing parts supplied by reference TRBV5-6 and TRBJ1-4, is DAGVTQSPTHLIKTRGQQVTLRCSPKSGHDTVSWYQQALGQGPQFIFQYYEEEERQRGNFPDRFSGHQFPNYSSELNVNALLLGDSALYLCASSTQGTNEKLFFGSGTQLSVL.

This rearrangement joins TRBV7-2 to TRBJ2-7, with 10 bases matching TRBD2. V was clipped by 8 bases and J by 0 bases; unmatched bases: 7. From germline, CDR1 is SGHTA and CDR2 FQGNSA. The CDR3 sequence is 15 residues long. The CDR3 DNA reads TGTGCCAGCGCATGGGCTAGCGGGGGCTCCTACGAGCAGTACTTC. Its protein is CASAWASGGSYEQYF.

CDR3 bases: TGTGCCAGCAGCTTATTAGGGGACACTGAAGCTTTCTTT. It specifies CASSLLGDTEAFF. This chain links TRBV7-3 with TRBJ1-1, with D possibly being TRBD1 (5 bases). The CDR3 is 13 residues long. Trimming shortened V by 2 bases and J by 3 bases, and 7 bases separated the two germline ends. Germline assignment: CDR1 SGHTA and CDR2 FQGTGA.